The clone carrying this T cell receptor beta chain was detected ten times or more. As yet, its antigen is unknown. From RNA transcripts, TCR beta CDR3 regions were amplified. The HTBI primer set was used in a first-round RT-PCR of the TCR CDR3. TCRdb re-called the multiplex PCR reads with MiXCR, one entry per CDR3 protein. Of a few hundred thousand distinct CDR3 sequences in the sample, about 18% were seen once. This record belongs to a study of T cells in Graves' hyperthyroidism and ophthalmopathy. Study-wide findings and caveats: Researchers report that a 13 V-J model separated ophthalmopathy from stable hyperthyroidism. Blood shared most expanded thyroid clonotypes above 0.001.

CDR1 is MNHEY, CDR2 SMNVEV, per germline (reference sequence). The trim removed 9 bases at V and 7 bases at J, leaving 7 bases unmatched. This CDR3 has 13 residues. The chain recombines TRBV27 with TRBJ1-4; 8 bases fit TRBD1. The sequenced material came from blood. This TCR was sampled from a man in his late teens or twenties with Graves' ophthalmopathy. CDR3 DNA: TGTGCCAGTACTAGACAGGGGAGTGAAAAACTGTTTTTT. The encoded protein is CASTRQGSEKLFF.